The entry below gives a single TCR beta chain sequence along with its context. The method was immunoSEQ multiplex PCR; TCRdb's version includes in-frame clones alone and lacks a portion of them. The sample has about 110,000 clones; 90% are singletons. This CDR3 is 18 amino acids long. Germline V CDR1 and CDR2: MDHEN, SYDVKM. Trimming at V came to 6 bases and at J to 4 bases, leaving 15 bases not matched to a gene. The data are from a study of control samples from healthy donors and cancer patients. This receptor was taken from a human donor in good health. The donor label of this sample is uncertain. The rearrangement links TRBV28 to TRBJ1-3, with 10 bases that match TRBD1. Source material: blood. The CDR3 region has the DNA TGTGCCAGCAGCTTTTCGAAACCCGGGACAGGGGTCGGAAACACCATATATTTT. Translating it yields CASSFSKPGTGVGNTIYF.